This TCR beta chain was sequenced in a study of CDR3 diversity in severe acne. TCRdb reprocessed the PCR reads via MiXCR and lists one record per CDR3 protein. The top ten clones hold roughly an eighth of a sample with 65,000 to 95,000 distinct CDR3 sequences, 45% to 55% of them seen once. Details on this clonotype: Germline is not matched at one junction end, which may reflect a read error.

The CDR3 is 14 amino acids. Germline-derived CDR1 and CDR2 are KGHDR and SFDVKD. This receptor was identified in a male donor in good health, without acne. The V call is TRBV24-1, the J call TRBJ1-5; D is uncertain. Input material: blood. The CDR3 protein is CASSLGGGNQPQHF. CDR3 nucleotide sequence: TGTGCCAGCAGTTTAGGTGGGGGCAATCAGCCCCAGCATTTT.